Below are 15 T cell receptor beta chains sequenced from a single sample in a study of blood T cell repertoires in COVID-19. TCRdb's table, derived via immunoSEQ multiplex PCR, lists solely in-frame clones and lacks some. The sample includes hundreds of thousands of clones, roughly 84% of them seen just once. The specimen was PBMCs or T cells enriched from blood (not recorded which). The receptors were gathered from a middle-aged woman who had recovered from COVID-19.

This chain uses TRBV9 with TRBJ2-1; the D gene is possibly TRBD2 (6 bases). This CDR3 region has 13 residues. The V end was cut by 0 bases, the J end by 9 bases, with 10 bases between. In germline, CDR1 is SGDLS, CDR2 YYNGEE. The CDR3 protein is CASSVVTTSEQFF. Here the CDR3 DNA reads TGTGCCAGCAGCGTAGTGACGACTAGTGAGCAGTTCTTC.

The chain uses TRBV7-3 and TRBJ1-4, with D unclear. Germline V lookup: CDR1 SGHTA, CDR2 FQGTGA. Deletions cut 2 bases from V and 0 bases from J, with 16 bases between. The CDR3 is made up of 18 amino acids. CDR3 sequence (DNA): TGTGCCAGCAGCTTAGGGCCCCTTATGACTACAACTAATGAAAAACTGTTTTTT. It codes for CASSLGPLMTTTNEKLFF. Full variable domain (outside the CDR3, taken from reference TRBV7-3 and TRBJ1-4): GAGVSQTPSNKVTEKGKYVELRCDPISGHTALYWYRQSLGQGPEFLIYFQGTGAADDSGLPNDRFFAVRPEGSVSTLKIQRTERGDSAVYLCASSLGPLMTTTNEKLFFGSGTQLSVL.

The chain has TRBV28 and TRBJ2-5; 7 bases fit TRBD1. The CDR3 sequence is 14 residues long. The V gene end was trimmed by 5 bases and the J gene end by 5 bases; junction bases not matched to a gene: 8. The germline V gene encodes CDR1 MDHEN and CDR2 SYDVKM. This chain's CDR3 is CASSIQGSGETQYF. CDR3 DNA sequence: TGTGCCAGCAGTATACAGGGGAGTGGGGAGACCCAGTACTTC.

This clone was seen a few times. This chain connects TRBV21-1 to TRBJ1-2. TRBV21-1 is shown as a pseudogene. This CDR3 contains 16 residues. In nucleotides, the CDR3 is TGTGCCAGCAGCAGTTTTATTCCGGGGTCTTTCTATGGCTACACCTTC. As protein: CASSSFIPGSFYGYTF.

This clone occurred once. The chain uses TRBV6-4 and TRBJ2-7; the match to TRBD2 covers 14 bases. The CDR3 is 13 residues long. CDR1 MRHNA and CDR2 SNTAGT come from the germline V gene. The trim removed 7 bases at V and 5 bases at J, leaving 1 base unmatched. CDR3 nucleotide sequence: TGTGCCAGCAAGACTAGCGGGAGGGACGAGCAGTACGTC. As protein: CASKTSGRDEQYV.

This chain connects TRBV28 to TRBJ2-7; 7 nucleotides agree with TRBD1. V trimming: 7 bases; J trimming: 1 base; junction bases outside the gene matches: 4. Per germline, CDR1 MDHEN and CDR2 SYDVKM. The CDR3 consists of 13 residues. CDR3 amino acids: CASTPGQSYEQYF. The CDR3 DNA follows: TGTGCCAGCACCCCGGGACAGTCCTACGAGCAGTACTTC.

This rearrangement joins TRBV29-1 to TRBJ2-1, with D possibly being TRBD1 (6 bases). CDR3 length: 13 amino acids. The V gene's germline CDR1 is SQVTM and CDR2 ANQGSEA. Here the CDR3 reads CSAGTGLYNEQFF. The CDR3 region has the DNA TGCAGTGCAGGCACAGGGCTCTACAATGAGCAGTTCTTC.

This chain joins TRBV2 and TRBJ1-2, with 7 bases lining up with TRBD1. With 4 bases clipped from V and 8 bases from J, the junction kept 10 bases outside the gene matches. The CDR3 loop spans 14 amino acids. The germline V gene encodes CDR1 SNHLY and CDR2 FYNNEI. In DNA form, the CDR3 reads TGTGCCAGCAGTGGAACCCGGACAGGATCGGGCTACACCTTC. Amino acids: CASSGTRTGSGYTF.

This chain connects TRBV10-3 to TRBJ1-4; D gene unclear. The V end was cut by 3 bases, the J end by 4 bases, with 9 bases between. The CDR3 runs 14 residues. Germline V gene sequence: CDR1 ENHRY, CDR2 SYGVKD. CDR3 residues: CAISEGSNNEKLFF. The CDR3 DNA sequence: TGTGCCATCAGTGAAGGGAGTAATAATGAAAAACTGTTTTTT.

The chain joins TRBV2 to TRBJ2-1, with TRBD2 matching over 8 bases. The CDR3 length is 14 residues. After removal of 9 bases from V and 8 bases from J, the junction contained 12 bases not matched to a gene. Germline lookup yields CDR1 SNHLY and CDR2 FYNNEI. CDR3 DNA: TGTGCCAGTAATGGTGGTAGCGGGAACGATGAGCAGTTCTTC. Its translation is CASNGGSGNDEQFF.

This rearrangement joins TRBV23-1 to TRBJ1-2, with D hard to call. TRBV23-1 is an open reading frame, and its role is uncertain. The CDR3 consists of 11 residues. Trimming shortened V by 1 base and J by 13 bases, and 10 bases separated the two germline ends. The CDR3 protein is CASSQCPGCTF. As DNA, the CDR3 is TGCGCCAGCAGTCAATGTCCGGGGTGCACCTTC.

The rearrangement joins TRBV28 to TRBJ1-6, with a weak D call TRBD1 (5 bases). The CDR3 is 15 residues long. CDR1 and CDR2 (germline): MDHEN, SYDVKM. V dropped 6 bases and J dropped 7 bases, with 16 bases sitting between them. The CDR3 DNA is TGTGCCAGCAGACTCCTCAGGGTCGGCAATTCACCCCTCCACTTT. Translated, it gives CASRLLRVGNSPLHF.

The chain is built from TRBV4-1 and TRBJ2-1, with 10 bases identical to TRBD1. This CDR3 has 17 amino acids. J lost 1 base, V lost 1 base, and 4 bases had no gene match. Per the germline V gene, CDR1 is MGHRA and CDR2 is YSYEKL. CDR3 in amino acids: CASSQAGQGGSYNEQFF. As DNA, the CDR3 is TGCGCCAGCAGCCAAGCTGGACAGGGGGGATCCTACAATGAGCAGTTCTTC.

The chain has TRBV28 and TRBJ1-2; 7 bases map to TRBD1. V was clipped by 10 bases and J by 7 bases; unmatched bases: 6. Germline V CDR1 and CDR2: MDHEN, SYDVKM. The CDR3 length is 11 residues. CDR3 sequence (DNA): TGTGCCACCACGACAGGGTTTGGCTACACCTTC. Residues: CATTTGFGYTF.

This chain connects TRBV7-2 to TRBJ1-3; D perhaps matches TRBD1 (5 bases). The CDR3 extends over 16 amino acids. Germline CDR1 SGHTA, CDR2 FQGNSA. The V end lost 7 bases, the J end lost 1 base, and 17 bases lay between the germline ends. This CDR3 reads CASIGGGTSSGNTIYF. The CDR3 nucleotides read TGTGCCAGCATCGGGGGGGGAACTTCATCTGGAAACACCATATATTTT.